This passage covers 8 T cell receptor beta chains from one sample sequenced in a study of blood T cell repertoires in COVID-19. The data were produced by immunoSEQ multiplex PCR, yet TCRdb's version contains in-frame clones alone and is incomplete. This sample has roughly 130,000 clones; 80% to 90% occur once, and the top ten carry 3% to 4%. The specimen was PBMCs or T cells enriched from blood (not recorded which). The receptors stem from a woman in her forties or fifties with acute COVID-19.

V and J are TRBV19 and TRBJ2-1; 12 bases match TRBD2. V gave up 9 bases and J gave up 4 bases; unmatched junction bases: 4. The CDR3 loop spans 14 amino acids. Germline V lookup: CDR1 LNHDA, CDR2 SQIVND (reference sequence). DNA for the CDR3: TGTGCCAGCAGGACTAGCGGGACTTACAATGAGCAGTTCTTC. Its protein is CASRTSGTYNEQFF.

V gene TRBV18 combines with J gene TRBJ2-5; 7 bases agree with TRBD2. This CDR3 region has 14 residues. The germline CDR1 and CDR2 sequences are KGHSH and LQKENI. V was pared by 0 bases and J by 6 bases, with 4 bases of the junction left unmatched. The CDR3 reads CASSPPLGRKTQYF. The DNA for the CDR3 is TGTGCCAGCTCACCACCTCTCGGGAGGAAGACCCAGTACTTC.

The genes are TRBV27 and TRBJ2-7; 7 bases are a match to TRBD2. The trim removed 4 bases at V and 4 bases at J, leaving 7 bases unmatched. The CDR3 loop spans 14 amino acids. The germline V gene encodes CDR1 MNHEY and CDR2 SMNVEV (reference sequence). The CDR3 protein is CASSSGTTWYEQYF. The CDR3 DNA reads TGTGCCAGCAGTTCCGGGACTACCTGGTACGAGCAGTACTTC.

The rearrangement links TRBV9 to TRBJ2-1; weak D call: TRBD2 (6 bases). Germline assignment: CDR1 SGDLS and CDR2 YYNGEE. Trimming cost V 0 bases and J 4 bases, with 11 bases left between them. This CDR3 has 15 amino acids. Here the CDR3 DNA reads TGTGCCAGCAGCGTAGCCGGGGGTGGGTACAATGAGCAGTTCTTC. Translating gives CASSVAGGGYNEQFF.

V is TRBV3-1 (or the pseudogene TRBV3-2) and J is TRBJ2-7, with 7 bases identical to TRBD2. J lost 2 bases, V lost 2 bases, and 3 bases had no gene match. This CDR3 is built from 14 residues. The V gene's germline CDR1 is LGHDT and CDR2 YNNKEL (reference sequence). CDR3 in DNA: TGTGCCAGCAGCCAATTGAGCGGGGCCTACGAGCAGTACTTC. It translates to CASSQLSGAYEQYF.

This clone came up once. The rearrangement uses TRBV14 and TRBJ1-1; TRBD1 matches 10 bases. The CDR3 runs 15 residues. The germline gives CDR1 SGHDN, CDR2 FVKESK. V shed 3 bases, J shed 4 bases, and the junction held 5 bases outside the gene matches. CDR3 sequence: CASSHYRQGATEAFF. DNA of the CDR3: TGTGCCAGCAGCCATTACAGACAGGGGGCCACTGAAGCTTTCTTT.

This chain connects TRBV7-6 to TRBJ1-4, with D unclear. With 2 bases removed from V and 11 bases from J, the gap between germline ends came to 9 bases. CDR3 length equals 12 residues. Germline CDR1 reads SGHVS; CDR2 reads FNYEAQ. This CDR3 is CASSLKAGKLFF. The CDR3 bases are TGTGCCAGCAGCTTAAAAGCCGGGAAACTGTTTTTT.

The chain uses TRBV30 and TRBJ1-5; D ambiguous. With 1 base removed from V and 0 bases from J, the gap between germline ends came to 13 bases. In germline, CDR1 is GTSNPN, CDR2 SVGIG (reference sequence). The CDR3 spans 16 residues. CDR3 loop: CAWSGISVDSNQPQHF. For the CDR3, the DNA is TGTGCCTGGAGTGGAATTTCAGTCGATAGCAATCAGCCCCAGCATTTT.